This T cell receptor (beta chain) was captured in a study of spatial heterogeneity in lung cancer. Time point denoted: blood at routine non-recurrence follow-up after resection. V lost 7 bases to trimming and J lost 11 bases, with 6 bases between them. The CDR3 spans 9 residues. The germline gives CDR1 MDHEN, CDR2 SYDVKM. Each CDR3 protein is one row after TCRdb ran MiXCR on the 5' RACE reads. Of approximately 12,000 distinct CDR3 sequences listed, over 9% are singletons. The sample holds many counts of this clonotype. This chain connects TRBV28 to TRBJ1-5; D unresolved. The source is a female donor with early-stage non-small cell lung cancer. This specimen consisted of PBMCs, obtained at follow-up. The CDR3 region has the DNA TGTGCCAGCATTCTGGCCCAGCATTTT. This codes for CASILAQHF.